This T cell receptor beta chain was captured in a study of cytomegalovirus exposure and HLA in healthy donors. From germline, CDR1 is SGHTS and CDR2 YDEGEE. This CDR3 region has 16 residues. Trimming shortened V by 0 bases and J by 2 bases, and 9 bases separated the two germline ends. This clone was observed a handful of times. PCR primers comprised 60 Vbeta and 13 Jbeta primers. Measured with immunoSEQ multiplex PCR; TCRdb has only the in-frame clones, and not every one. The sample has 60,000 to 90,000 clones, roughly 67% seen once. The gene calls are TRBV5-8 and TRBJ2-6, with D unresolved. The sample taken for sequencing was PBMCs. The sequence was collected from a man in his forties in good health and CMV-seropositive. CDR3 in DNA: TGTGCCAGCAGCTTGGGCATCAGTACTGGGGCCAACGTCCTGACTTTC. This sequence encodes CASSLGISTGANVLTF. The full variable domain, rest sourced from reference TRBV5-8 and TRBJ2-6, is EAGVTQSPTHLIKTRGQQATLRCSPISGHTSVYWYQQALGLGLQFLLWYDEGEERNRGNFPPRFSGRQFPNYSSELNVNALELEDSALYLCASSLGISTGANVLTFGAGSRLTVL.